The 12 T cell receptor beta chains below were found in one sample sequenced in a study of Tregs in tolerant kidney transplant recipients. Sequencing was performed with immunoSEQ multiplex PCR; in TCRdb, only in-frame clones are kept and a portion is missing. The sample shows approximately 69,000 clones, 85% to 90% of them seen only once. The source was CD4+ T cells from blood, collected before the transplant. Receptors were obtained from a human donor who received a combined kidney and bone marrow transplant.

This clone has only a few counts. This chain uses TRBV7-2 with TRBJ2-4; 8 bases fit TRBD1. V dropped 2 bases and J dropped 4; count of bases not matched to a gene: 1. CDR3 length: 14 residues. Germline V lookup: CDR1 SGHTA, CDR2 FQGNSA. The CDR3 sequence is CASSLRDRKNIQYF. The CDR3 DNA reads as TGTGCCAGCAGCTTACGGGACAGGAAAAACATTCAGTACTTC. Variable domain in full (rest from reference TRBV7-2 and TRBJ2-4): GAGVSQSPSNKVTEKGKDVELRCDPISGHTALYWYRQSLGQGLEFLIYFQGNSAPDKSGLPSDRFSAERTGGSVSTLTIQRTQQEDSAVYLCASSLRDRKNIQYFGAGTRLSVL.

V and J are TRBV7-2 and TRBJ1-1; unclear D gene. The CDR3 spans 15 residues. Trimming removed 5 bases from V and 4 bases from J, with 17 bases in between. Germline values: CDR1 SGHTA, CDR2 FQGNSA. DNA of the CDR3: TGTGCCAGCAGCCCTCTAGGACCGACTAGCACTGAAGCTTTCTTT. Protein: CASSPLGPTSTEAFF.

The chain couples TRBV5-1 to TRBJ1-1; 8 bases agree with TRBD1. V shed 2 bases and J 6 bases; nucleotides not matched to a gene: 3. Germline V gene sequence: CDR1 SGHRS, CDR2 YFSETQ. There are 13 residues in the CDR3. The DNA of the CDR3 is TGCGCCAGCAGCTTCCAGGGGGCCTCTGAAGCTTTCTTT. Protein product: CASSFQGASEAFF.

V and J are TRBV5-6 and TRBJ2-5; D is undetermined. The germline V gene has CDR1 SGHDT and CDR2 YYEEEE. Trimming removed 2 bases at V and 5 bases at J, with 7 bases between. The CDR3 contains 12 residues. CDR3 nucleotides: TGTGCCAGCAGCTTCGATCGGGAGACCCAGTACTTC. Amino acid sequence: CASSFDRETQYF.

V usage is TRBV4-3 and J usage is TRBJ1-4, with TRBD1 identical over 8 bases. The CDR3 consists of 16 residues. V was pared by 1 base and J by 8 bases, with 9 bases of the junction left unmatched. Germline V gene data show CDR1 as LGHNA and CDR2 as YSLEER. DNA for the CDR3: TGCGCCAGCAGCCAAGGAAAAGACAGGGGAGGGGAAAAACTGTTTTTT. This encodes CASSQGKDRGGEKLFF.

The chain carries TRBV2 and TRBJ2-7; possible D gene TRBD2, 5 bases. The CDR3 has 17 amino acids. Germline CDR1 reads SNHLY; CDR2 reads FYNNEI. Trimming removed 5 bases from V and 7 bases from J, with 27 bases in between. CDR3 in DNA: TGTGCCAGCAGTACCCTTCTTATCTTTGGATCCCCGGGGGAGCAGTACTTC. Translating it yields CASSTLLIFGSPGEQYF.

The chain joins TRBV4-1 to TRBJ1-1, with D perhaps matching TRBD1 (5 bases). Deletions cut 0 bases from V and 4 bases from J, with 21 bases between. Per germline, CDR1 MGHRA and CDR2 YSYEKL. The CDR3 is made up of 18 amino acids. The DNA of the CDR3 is TGCGCCAGCAGCCAAGATCGGGGGTGGGCAGGGCAAAGCACTGAAGCTTTCTTT. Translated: CASSQDRGWAGQSTEAFF.

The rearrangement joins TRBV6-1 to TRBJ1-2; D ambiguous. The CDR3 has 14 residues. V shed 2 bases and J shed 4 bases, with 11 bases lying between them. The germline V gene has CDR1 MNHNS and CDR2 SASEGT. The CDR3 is CASSETEAPYGYTF. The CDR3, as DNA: TGTGCCAGCAGTGAAACAGAAGCCCCCTATGGCTACACCTTC.

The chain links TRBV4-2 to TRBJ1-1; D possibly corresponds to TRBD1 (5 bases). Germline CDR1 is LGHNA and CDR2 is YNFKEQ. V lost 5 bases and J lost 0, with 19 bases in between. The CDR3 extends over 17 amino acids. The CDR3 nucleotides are TGTGCCAGCAGCTCGCAGGGTGGGGATCTCATGAACACTGAAGCTTTCTTT. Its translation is CASSSQGGDLMNTEAFF.

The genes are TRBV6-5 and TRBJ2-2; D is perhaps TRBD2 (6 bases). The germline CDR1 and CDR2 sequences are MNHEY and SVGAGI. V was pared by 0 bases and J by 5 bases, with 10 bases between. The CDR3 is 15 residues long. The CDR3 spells CASSYSGTWTGELFF. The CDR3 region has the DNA TGTGCCAGCAGTTACTCCGGGACTTGGACCGGGGAGCTGTTTTTT.

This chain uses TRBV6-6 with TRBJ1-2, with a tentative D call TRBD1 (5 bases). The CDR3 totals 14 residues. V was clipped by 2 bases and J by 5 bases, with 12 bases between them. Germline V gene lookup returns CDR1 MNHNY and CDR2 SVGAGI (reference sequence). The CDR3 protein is CASSYGQGGYGYTF. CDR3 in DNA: TGTGCCAGCAGTTACGGGCAGGGTGGGTATGGCTACACCTTC.

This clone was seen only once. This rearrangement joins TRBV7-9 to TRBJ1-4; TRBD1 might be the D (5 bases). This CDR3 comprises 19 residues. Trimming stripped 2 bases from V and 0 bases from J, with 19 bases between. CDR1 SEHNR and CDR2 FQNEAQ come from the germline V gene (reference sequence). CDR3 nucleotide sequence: TGTGCCAGCAGCTTATTGGTCGGCACCCAGGGTACAACTAATGAAAAACTGTTTTTT. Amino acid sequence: CASSLLVGTQGTTNEKLFF.